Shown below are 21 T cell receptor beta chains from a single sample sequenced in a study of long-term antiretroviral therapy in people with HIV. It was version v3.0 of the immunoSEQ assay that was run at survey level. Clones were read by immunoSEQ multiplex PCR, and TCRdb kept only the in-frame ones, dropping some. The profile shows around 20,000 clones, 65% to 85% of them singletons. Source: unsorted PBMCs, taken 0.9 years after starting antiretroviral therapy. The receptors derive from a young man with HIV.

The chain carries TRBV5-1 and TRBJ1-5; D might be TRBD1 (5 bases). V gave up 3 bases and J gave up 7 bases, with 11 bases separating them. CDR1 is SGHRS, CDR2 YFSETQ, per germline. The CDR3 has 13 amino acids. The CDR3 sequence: CASSSRGGQPQHF. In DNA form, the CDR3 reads TGCGCCAGCAGCTCCCGTGGGGGGCAGCCCCAGCATTTT. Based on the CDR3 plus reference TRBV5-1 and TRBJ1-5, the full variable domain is KAGVTQTPRYLIKTRGQQVTLSCSPISGHRSVSWYQQTPGQGLQFLFEYFSETQRNKGNFPGRFSGRQFSNSRSEMNVSTLELGDSALYLCASSSRGGQPQHFGDGTRLSIL.

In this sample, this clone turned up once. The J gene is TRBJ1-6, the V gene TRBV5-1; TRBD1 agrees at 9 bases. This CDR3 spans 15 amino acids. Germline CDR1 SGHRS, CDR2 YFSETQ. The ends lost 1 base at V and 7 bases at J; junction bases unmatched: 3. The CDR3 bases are TGCGCCAGCAGCTTGACAGGGGGCCACAATTCACCCCTCCACTTT. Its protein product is CASSLTGGHNSPLHF.

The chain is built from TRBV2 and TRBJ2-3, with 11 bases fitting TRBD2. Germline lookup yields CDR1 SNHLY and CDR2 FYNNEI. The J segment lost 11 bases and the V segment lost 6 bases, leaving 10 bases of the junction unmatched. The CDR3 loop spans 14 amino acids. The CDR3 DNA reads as TGTGCCAGCAGCGCCGATAGCGGGGGGGCGGTGCAGTATTTT. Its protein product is CASSADSGGAVQYF.

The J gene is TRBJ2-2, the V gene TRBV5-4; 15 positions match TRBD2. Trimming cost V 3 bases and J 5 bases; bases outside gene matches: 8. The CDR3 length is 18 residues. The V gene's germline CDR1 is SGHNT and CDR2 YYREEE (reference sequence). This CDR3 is CASSSPGLAGGRTGELFF. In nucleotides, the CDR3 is TGTGCCAGCAGCTCGCCGGGACTAGCGGGGGGCAGGACCGGGGAGCTGTTTTTT. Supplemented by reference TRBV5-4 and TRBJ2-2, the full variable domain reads ETGVTQSPTHLIKTRGQQVTLRCSSQSGHNTVSWYQQALGQGPQFIFQYYREEENGRGNFPPRFSGLQFPNYSSELNVNALELDDSALYLCASSSPGLAGGRTGELFFGEGSRLTVL.

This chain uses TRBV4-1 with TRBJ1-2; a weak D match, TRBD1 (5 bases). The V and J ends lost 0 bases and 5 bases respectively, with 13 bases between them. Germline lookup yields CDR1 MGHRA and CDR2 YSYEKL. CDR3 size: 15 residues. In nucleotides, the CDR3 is TGCGCCAGCAGCCAAGAGGGGCAGGGCTTGTATGGCTACACCTTC. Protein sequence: CASSQEGQGLYGYTF.

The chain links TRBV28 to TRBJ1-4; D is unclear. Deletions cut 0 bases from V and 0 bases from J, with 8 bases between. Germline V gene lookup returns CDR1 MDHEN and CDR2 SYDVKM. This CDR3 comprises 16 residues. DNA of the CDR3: TGTGCCAGCAGTTTATGGCACCCGGCAACTAATGAAAAACTGTTTTTT. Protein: CASSLWHPATNEKLFF. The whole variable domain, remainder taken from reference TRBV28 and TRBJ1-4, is DVKVTQSSRYLVKRTGEKVFLECVQDMDHENMFWYRQDPGLGLRLIYFSYDVKMKEKGDIPEGYSVSREKKERFSLILESASTNQTSMYLCASSLWHPATNEKLFFGSGTQLSVL.

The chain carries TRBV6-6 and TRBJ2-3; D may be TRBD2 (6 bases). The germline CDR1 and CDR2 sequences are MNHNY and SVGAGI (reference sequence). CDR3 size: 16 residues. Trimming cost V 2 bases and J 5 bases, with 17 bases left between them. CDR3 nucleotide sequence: TGTGCCAGCAGTTACGGGCGGGGTCGCACCATAGATACGCAGTATTTT. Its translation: CASSYGRGRTIDTQYF.

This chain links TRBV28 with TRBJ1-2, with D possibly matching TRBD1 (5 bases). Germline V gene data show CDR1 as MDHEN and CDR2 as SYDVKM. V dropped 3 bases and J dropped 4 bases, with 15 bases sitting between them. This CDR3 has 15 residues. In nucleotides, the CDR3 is TGTGCCAGCAGTTTGATCAGCAGGGAGGGCTATGGCTACACCTTC. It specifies CASSLISREGYGYTF.

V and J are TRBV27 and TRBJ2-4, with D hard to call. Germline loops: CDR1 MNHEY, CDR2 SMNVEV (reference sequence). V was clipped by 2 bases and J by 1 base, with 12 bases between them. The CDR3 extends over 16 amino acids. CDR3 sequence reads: CASSLLPRNAKNIQYF. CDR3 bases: TGTGCCAGCAGTTTACTGCCAAGGAACGCCAAAAACATTCAGTACTTC.

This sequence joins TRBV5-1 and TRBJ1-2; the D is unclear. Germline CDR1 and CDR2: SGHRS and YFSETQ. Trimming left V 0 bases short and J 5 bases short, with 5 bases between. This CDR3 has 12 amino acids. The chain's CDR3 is CASSLDPYGYTF. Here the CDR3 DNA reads TGCGCCAGCAGCTTGGACCCTTATGGCTACACCTTC.

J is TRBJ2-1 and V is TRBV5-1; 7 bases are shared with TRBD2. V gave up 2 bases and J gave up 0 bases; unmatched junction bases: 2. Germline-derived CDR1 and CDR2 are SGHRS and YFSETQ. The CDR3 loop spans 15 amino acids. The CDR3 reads CASSLAGNSYNEQFF. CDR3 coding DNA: TGCGCCAGCAGCTTAGCGGGGAACTCCTACAATGAGCAGTTCTTC.

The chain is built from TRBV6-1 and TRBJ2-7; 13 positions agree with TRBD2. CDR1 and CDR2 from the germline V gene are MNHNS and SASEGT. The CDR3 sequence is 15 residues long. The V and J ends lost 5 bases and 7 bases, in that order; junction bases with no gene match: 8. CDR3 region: CASSHTSGGAGEQYV. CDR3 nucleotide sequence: TGTGCCAGCAGTCACACTAGCGGGGGGGCCGGTGAGCAGTACGTC.

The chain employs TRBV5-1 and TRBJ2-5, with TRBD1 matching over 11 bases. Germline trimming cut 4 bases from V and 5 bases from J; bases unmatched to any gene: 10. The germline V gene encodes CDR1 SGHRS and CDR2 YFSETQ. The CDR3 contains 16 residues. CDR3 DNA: TGCGCCAGCAGCGATTATGGGACAGGGGGAGCGGAGACCCAGTACTTC. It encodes CASSDYGTGGAETQYF.

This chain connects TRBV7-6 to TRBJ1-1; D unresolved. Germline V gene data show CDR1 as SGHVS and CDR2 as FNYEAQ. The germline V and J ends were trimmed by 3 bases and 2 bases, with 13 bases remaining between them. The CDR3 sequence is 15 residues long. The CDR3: CASSLSRFPNTEAFF. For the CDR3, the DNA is TGTGCCAGCAGCTTGAGTCGATTCCCAAACACTGAAGCTTTCTTT.

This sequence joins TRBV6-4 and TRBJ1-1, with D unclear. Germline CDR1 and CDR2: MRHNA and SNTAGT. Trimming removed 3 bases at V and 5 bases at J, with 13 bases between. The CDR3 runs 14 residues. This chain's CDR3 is CASSEQDPGTEAFF. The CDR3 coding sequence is TGTGCCAGCAGTGAACAAGACCCGGGGACTGAAGCTTTCTTT.

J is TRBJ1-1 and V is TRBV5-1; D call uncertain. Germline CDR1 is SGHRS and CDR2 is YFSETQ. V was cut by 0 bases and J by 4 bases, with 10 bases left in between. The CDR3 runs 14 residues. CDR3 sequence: CASSLGGAGTEAFF. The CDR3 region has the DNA TGCGCCAGCAGCTTGGGGGGTGCGGGCACTGAAGCTTTCTTT.

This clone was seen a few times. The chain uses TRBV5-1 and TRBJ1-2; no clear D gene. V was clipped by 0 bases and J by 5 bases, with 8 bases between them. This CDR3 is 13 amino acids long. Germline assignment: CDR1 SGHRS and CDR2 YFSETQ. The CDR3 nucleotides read TGCGCCAGCAGCTTGGACAGAGGATATGGCTACACCTTC. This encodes CASSLDRGYGYTF.

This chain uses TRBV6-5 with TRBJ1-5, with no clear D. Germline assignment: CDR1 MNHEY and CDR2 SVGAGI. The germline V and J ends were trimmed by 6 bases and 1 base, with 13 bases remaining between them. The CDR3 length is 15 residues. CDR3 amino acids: CASSPRAPSNQPQHF. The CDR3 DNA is TGTGCCAGCAGCCCGAGGGCCCCCAGCAATCAGCCCCAGCATTTT.

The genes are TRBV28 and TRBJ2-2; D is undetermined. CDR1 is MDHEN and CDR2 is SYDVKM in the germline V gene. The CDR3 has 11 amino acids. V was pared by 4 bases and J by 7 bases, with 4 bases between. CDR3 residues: CASSYRGELFF. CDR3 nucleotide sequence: TGTGCCAGCAGTTATCGCGGGGAGCTGTTTTTT.

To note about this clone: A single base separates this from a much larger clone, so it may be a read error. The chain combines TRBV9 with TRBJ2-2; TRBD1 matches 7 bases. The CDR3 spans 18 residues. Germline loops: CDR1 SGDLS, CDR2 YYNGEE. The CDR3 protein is CVSSVDRDDIGDTGELFF. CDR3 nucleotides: TGTGTCAGCAGCGTAGACAGGGACGATATCGGGGACACCGGGGAGCTGTTTTTT.

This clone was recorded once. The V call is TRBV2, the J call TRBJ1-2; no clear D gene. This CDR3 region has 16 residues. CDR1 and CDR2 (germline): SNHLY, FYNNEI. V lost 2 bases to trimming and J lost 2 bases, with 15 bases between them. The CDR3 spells CASSEIGGPSNYGYTF. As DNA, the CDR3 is TGTGCCAGCAGTGAAATTGGAGGCCCCTCCAACTATGGCTACACCTTC.